This T cell receptor beta chain was identified in a study of T cells in Graves' hyperthyroidism and ophthalmopathy. Amplified TCR beta CDR3 regions came from RNA transcripts. During a first-round RT-PCR of the TCR CDR3, the HTBI primer set was used. MiXCR, applied by TCRdb to the multiplex PCR reads, yields one record per CDR3 protein. Here the sample spans hundreds of thousands of distinct CDR3 sequences, roughly 21% being singletons. The sample taken for sequencing was blood. The origin of this receptor is a middle-aged man with Graves' ophthalmopathy.

For the CDR3, the DNA is TGTGCCAGCAGCCCCTGGGGGGAGACTCGCAATGAGCAGTTCTTC. It encodes CASSPWGETRNEQFF. The chain carries TRBV6-1 and TRBJ2-1; the D gene is possibly TRBD2 (6 bases). CDR1 is MNHNS and CDR2 is SASEGT in the germline V gene. Trimming cost V 6 bases and J 6 bases, with 18 bases left between them. This CDR3 is 15 amino acids long.